The 31 T cell receptor beta chains presented below share a single source sample, sequenced in a study of blood T cells in healthy people across ages. Using a J-beta primer mix together with a sample-barcoded 5' primer, a second PCR was run for about 6 to 11 cycles. TCRdb used MiXCR to reprocess the 5' RACE reads, holding one entry per CDR3 protein. This table holds fewer than 650,000 distinct CDR3 sequences, about 25% found once. This sample was also put to use in a study of T cells of mothers and their children.

Sequenced sample: blood. These receptors were taken from a boy aged 2 to 10 in good health.

In this sample, this clonotype turned up a few times. The gene calls are TRBV7-9 and TRBJ1-1; 9 bases agree with TRBD1. The V and J ends lost 5 bases and 1 base, in that order; junction bases with no gene match: 5. The germline gives CDR1 SEHNR, CDR2 FQNEAQ (reference sequence). CDR3 length equals 15 residues. CDR3 protein: CASSKHRGRNTEAFF. The CDR3, as DNA: TGTGCCAGCAGCAAGCACAGGGGGCGGAACACTGAAGCTTTCTTT. The variable domain in full, completed from reference TRBV7-9 and TRBJ1-1, reads DTGVSQNPRHKITKRGQNVTFRCDPISEHNRLYWYRQTLGQGPEFLTYFQNEAQLEKSRLLSDRFSAERPKGSFSTLEIQRTEQGDSAMYLCASSKHRGRNTEAFFGQGTRLTVV.

This clonotype occurred many times. The J gene is TRBJ2-5, the V gene TRBV7-2; D is unresolved. The CDR3 runs 12 residues. V was shortened by 5 bases and J by 4 bases, with 8 bases between the two germline ends. Germline CDR1 reads SGHTA; CDR2 reads FQGNSA. Here the CDR3 reads CASSQSGETQYF. The CDR3, as DNA: TGTGCCAGCAGCCAATCGGGAGAGACCCAGTACTTC. The variable domain in full, with the rest retrieved from reference TRBV7-2 and TRBJ2-5, is GAGVSQSPSNKVTEKGKDVELRCDPISGHTALYWYRQSLGQGLEFLIYFQGNSAPDKSGLPSDRFSAERTGGSVSTLTIQRTQQEDSAVYLCASSQSGETQYFGPGTRLLVL.

A few counts support this clonotype. The chain has TRBV7-2 and TRBJ1-5; D gene ambiguous. The CDR3 is 15 amino acids. Per the germline V gene, CDR1 is SGHTA and CDR2 is FQGNSA. V lost 3 bases and J 2 bases, leaving 11 bases between the germline ends. In nucleotides, the CDR3 is TGTGCCAGCAGCTTCGACATTGACGGCAATCAGCCCCAGCATTTT. Translation: CASSFDIDGNQPQHF.

The table lists this clonotype with a few counts. The chain recombines TRBV15 with TRBJ2-6, with D uncertain. From germline, CDR1 is LNHNV and CDR2 YYDKDF (reference sequence). The CDR3 extends over 18 amino acids. V lost 0 bases and J lost 0, with 12 bases in between. The CDR3 region has the DNA TGTGCCACCAGCAGAGATAACCGGGCCTTCTCTGGGGCCAACGTCCTGACTTTC. Amino acid sequence: CATSRDNRAFSGANVLTF.

The CDR3 here is CASSQETGTRGYTF. The CDR3 coding sequence is TGCGCCAGCAGCCAAGAAACCGGGACAAGAGGCTACACCTTC. The rearrangement links TRBV4-1 to TRBJ1-2, with D possibly TRBD1 on 6 matching bases. This CDR3 region has 14 residues. The V gene lost 0 bases and the J gene lost 8 bases, with 13 bases spanning the gap. Germline lookup yields CDR1 MGHRA and CDR2 YSYEKL.

This clonotype appeared a few times. The chain combines TRBV5-1 with TRBJ2-2; D is possibly TRBD1 (5 bases). Trimming removed 4 bases from V and 4 bases from J, with 11 bases in between. From germline, CDR1 is SGHRS and CDR2 YFSETQ. The CDR3 length is 14 residues. CDR3 residues: CASSLTQGTGELFF. The CDR3 nucleotides are TGCGCCAGCAGCCTGACTCAGGGCACCGGGGAGCTGTTTTTT.

The chain has TRBV5-5 and TRBJ2-6, with D tentatively TRBD2 (5 bases). Germline CDR1 reads SGHKS; CDR2 reads YYEKEE (reference sequence). The CDR3 extends over 18 amino acids. The V gene lost 1 base and the J gene lost 0 bases, with 14 bases spanning the gap. The CDR3 bases are TGTGCCAGCAGCTTGTTTGGCGGACTCCTCTCTGGGGCCAACGTCCTGACTTTC. This translates into CASSLFGGLLSGANVLTF.

This clonotype has just one count. V gene TRBV2 combines with J gene TRBJ1-1; D not certain. CDR1 and CDR2 from the germline V gene are SNHLY and FYNNEI. Trimming took 4 bases from V and 3 from J, leaving 18 bases between them. This CDR3 spans 16 amino acids. CDR3 coding DNA: TGTGCCAGCAGTGCTATACTAGGTGAAGCGGACACTGAAGCTTTCTTT. Translation: CASSAILGEADTEAFF.

J is TRBJ2-7 and V is TRBV5-5; TRBD2 matches at 13 bases. This CDR3 is 17 amino acids long. The germline V gene encodes CDR1 SGHKS and CDR2 YYEKEE (reference sequence). V was clipped by 4 bases and J by 0 bases; unmatched bases: 7. The CDR3 region has the DNA TGTGCCAGCAGCCGGACTAGCGGGGGTCGAAGCTCCTACGAGCAGTACTTC. Amino acid sequence: CASSRTSGGRSSYEQYF.

V gene TRBV20-1 combines with J gene TRBJ2-4; 8 bases are shared with TRBD1. From germline, CDR1 is DFQATT and CDR2 SNEGSKA (reference sequence). V was pared by 2 bases and J by 4 bases, with 7 bases of the junction left unmatched. The CDR3 has 15 residues. The CDR3 nucleotides are TGCAGTGCTAGACAGGGGGCGTCATCAAAAAACATTCAGTACTTC. Protein: CSARQGASSKNIQYF.

The chain combines TRBV4-3 with TRBJ2-2, with D possibly matching TRBD1 (5 bases). CDR1 and CDR2 from the germline V gene are LGHNA and YSLEER. V lost 0 bases to trimming and J lost 2 bases, with 16 bases between them. CDR3 length: 18 amino acids. DNA of the CDR3: TGCGCCAGCAGCCAAGAATTTATCGGGCAGGGTAACACCGGGGAGCTGTTTTTT. Translation gives CASSQEFIGQGNTGELFF.

There are a few counts of this clonotype. The chain carries TRBV11-2 and TRBJ1-5, with D tentatively TRBD1 (5 bases). V was cut by 0 bases and J by 7 bases, with 13 bases left in between. Germline-derived CDR1 and CDR2 are SGHAT and FQNNGV. This CDR3 has 15 amino acids. The CDR3 DNA is TGTGCCAGCAGCTTAGACCCGGGCCAGGGACAGCCCCAGCATTTT. This codes for CASSLDPGQGQPQHF.

This sequence joins TRBV7-9 and TRBJ2-7; D is unclear. The CDR3 spans 13 residues. V was shortened by 4 bases and J by 6 bases, with 13 bases between the two germline ends. Looked up from germline, CDR1 is SEHNR and CDR2 is FQNEAQ (reference sequence). CDR3 loop: CASSWKEPAEQYF. Here the CDR3 DNA reads TGTGCCAGCAGCTGGAAGGAACCCGCCGAGCAGTACTTC.

This clonotype was counted between two and nine times. The genes are TRBV30 and TRBJ2-5; D gene uncertain. CDR3 length equals 12 residues. CDR1 is GTSNPN and CDR2 is SVGIG in the germline V gene (reference sequence). CDR3 DNA: TGTGTGGGTCGTGGGGTACAAGAGACCCAGTACTTC. Translation: CVGRGVQETQYF.

This clonotype occurred many times. The chain carries TRBV4-3 and TRBJ2-7; 8 nucleotides match TRBD1. CDR1 LGHNA and CDR2 YSLEER come from the germline V gene. CDR3 size: 16 residues. After removal of 0 bases from V and 3 bases from J, the junction contained 7 bases not matched to a gene. CDR3 coding DNA: TGCGCCAGCAGCCAAGATCCCCAGGGGGCCGGCTACGAGCAGTACTTC. It specifies CASSQDPQGAGYEQYF.

This clonotype was detected many times. The gene calls are TRBV29-1 and TRBJ2-1; D possibly corresponds to TRBD2 (5 bases). The length of the CDR3 is 14 residues. The V gene lost 1 base and the J gene lost 5 bases, with 12 bases spanning the gap. Germline CDR1 is SQVTM and CDR2 is ANQGSEA. DNA of the CDR3: TGCAGCGTTGAAGGAGGGAGCAATAACAATGAGCAGTTCTTC. Translating it yields CSVEGGSNNNEQFF.

DNA for the CDR3: TGTGCCAGCAAGACAGAGCAGAACACCGGGGAGCTGTTTTTT. Its protein is CASKTEQNTGELFF. The genes are TRBV2 and TRBJ2-2; TRBD1 is a possible D gene (5 bases). The CDR3 totals 14 residues. Germline assignment: CDR1 SNHLY and CDR2 FYNNEI. V was shortened by 7 bases and J by 1 base, with 10 bases between the two germline ends.

This clonotype was detected a few times. One end of the junction varies from germline; a read error may be responsible. The V call is TRBV7-2, the J call TRBJ2-5; D is tentatively TRBD1 or TRBD2 (5 bases each). CDR1 SGHTA and CDR2 FQGNSA come from the germline V gene. The CDR3 has 14 amino acids. The CDR3 DNA reads as TGTGCCAGCAGCTTGGCGTCCGGGACGGCCCGCAAGTTCTTC. It codes for CASSLASGTARKFF.

The gene calls are TRBV7-2 and TRBJ1-5; D unresolved. CDR1 is SGHTA and CDR2 is FQGNSA in the germline V gene. The CDR3 loop spans 16 amino acids. Trimming cost V 2 bases and J 5 bases, with 16 bases left between them. For the CDR3, the DNA is TGTGCCAGCAGCTTAAGGGTTTCGCAGCTACATCAGCCCCAGCATTTT. It specifies CASSLRVSQLHQPQHF.

The rearrangement links TRBV12-3 or TRBV12-4 to TRBJ2-3, with D hard to call. The V end lost 1 base, the J end lost 4 bases, and 6 bases lay between the germline ends. The CDR3 consists of 13 residues. CDR3 DNA: TGTGCCAGCAGTTTAGTGTCCGCAGATACGCAGTATTTT. Protein sequence: CASSLVSADTQYF.

This clonotype was counted a single time. The chain uses TRBV20-1 and TRBJ2-2; D gene ambiguous. Germline V gene data show CDR1 as DFQATT and CDR2 as SNEGSKA (reference sequence). This CDR3 spans 15 amino acids. Between the trimmed V and J ends, which lost 6 bases and 3 bases, there was a span of 17 bases. CDR3 region: CSASPGGMYTGELFF. The CDR3 DNA reads as TGCAGTGCCTCCCCCGGTGGTATGTACACCGGGGAGCTGTTTTTT.

This clonotype appeared a few times. The CDR3 carries no conserved terminal phenylalanine or tryptophan, so it likely arises from a read error. V usage is TRBV5-5 and J usage is TRBJ1-4, with D hard to call. Trimming pared 4 bases from V and 8 bases from J, leaving 15 bases between. Germline CDR1 is SGHKS and CDR2 is YYEKEE (reference sequence). The CDR3 totals 14 residues. The CDR3 is CASSGLLGSEKLFS. The CDR3 coding sequence is TGTGCCAGCAGCGGACTCCTGGGGAGCGAAAAACTGTTTTCT.

The chain joins TRBV9 to TRBJ2-1; D is unresolved. The CDR3 contains 13 residues. The V and J ends lost 0 bases and 10 bases respectively, with 11 bases between them. Per germline, CDR1 SGDLS and CDR2 YYNGEE. The CDR3: CASSVDALREQFF. DNA for the CDR3: TGTGCCAGCAGCGTAGACGCGTTGAGGGAGCAGTTCTTC.

V and J are TRBV11-2 and TRBJ2-5, with TRBD2 matching over 10 bases. Germline V gives CDR1 SGHAT, CDR2 FQNNGV. The CDR3 consists of 17 residues. J gave up 2 bases and V 1 base, and 7 bases lay outside the gene matches. The CDR3 coding sequence is TGTGCCAGCAGCTTAGGTGGTAGCGGGAGGCATCAAGAGACCCAGTACTTC. Translation gives CASSLGGSGRHQETQYF. Using reference TRBV11-2 and TRBJ2-5 for the parts outside the CDR3, the full variable domain is EAGVAQSPRYKIIEKRQSVAFWCNPISGHATLYWYQQILGQGPKLLIQFQNNGVVDDSQLPKDRFSAERLKGVDSTLKIQPAKLEDSAVYLCASSLGGSGRHQETQYFGPGTRLLVL.

The chain recombines TRBV25-1 with TRBJ1-1; TRBD1 might be the D (6 bases). The ends were cut back, 8 bases at V and 8 bases at J, with 15 bases in the middle. This CDR3 is 12 amino acids long. Germline CDR1 MGHDK, CDR2 SYGVNS. The CDR3 region is CASGTGYHEAFF. The CDR3 DNA is TGTGCCAGCGGTACAGGGTATCACGAAGCTTTCTTT.

V usage is TRBV7-9 and J usage is TRBJ1-1; 8 bases agree with TRBD1. The CDR3 totals 14 residues. Trimming cost V 4 bases and J 2 bases; bases outside gene matches: 3. Germline loops: CDR1 SEHNR, CDR2 FQNEAQ (reference sequence). The CDR3 DNA is TGTGCCAGCAGCTACGGACAGGGAAACACTGAAGCTTTCTTT. As protein: CASSYGQGNTEAFF.

The gene calls are TRBV5-1 and TRBJ2-5; 7 bases are shared with TRBD2. The CDR3 runs to 15 residues. Losses at the gene ends were 7 bases for V and 1 base for J; bases not matched to a gene: 10. Germline V gene sequence: CDR1 SGHRS, CDR2 YFSETQ. CDR3 sequence reads: CASCRTRGLQETQYF. The CDR3 bases are TGCGCCAGCTGCAGGACTAGAGGCCTCCAAGAGACCCAGTACTTC.

The chain recombines TRBV23-1 with TRBJ2-5, with 11 bases lining up with TRBD2. TRBV23-1 is flagged as an ORF with uncertain function. The length of the CDR3 is 16 residues. J was trimmed by 4 bases and V by 8 bases; bases with no gene match: 12. The CDR3 region has the DNA TGCGCCAGCCTACCCCCACTAGCGGGAGTTGGAGAGACCCAGTACTTC. Protein: CASLPPLAGVGETQYF.

This clonotype came up once. V gene TRBV7-2 combines with J gene TRBJ1-1; D unclear. V shed 5 bases and J shed 1 base, with 20 bases lying between them. CDR1 and CDR2 (germline): SGHTA, FQGNSA. This CDR3 has 17 residues. CDR3 sequence reads: CASSPQEDSPRNTEAFF. In nucleotides, the CDR3 is TGTGCCAGCAGCCCCCAAGAAGATTCGCCCAGGAACACTGAAGCTTTCTTT.

This clonotype was seen a handful of times. The rearrangement uses TRBV7-2 and TRBJ2-4, with TRBD2 as a possible D gene (5 bases). The germline V and J ends were trimmed by 5 bases and 2 bases, with 13 bases remaining between them. The germline gives CDR1 SGHTA, CDR2 FQGNSA. The CDR3 is 15 amino acids. The CDR3 DNA is TGTGCCAGCAGCCAGAGGACGGGAACCAAAAACATTCAGTACTTC. Its protein product is CASSQRTGTKNIQYF.

This clonotype was picked up a small number of times. The rearrangement uses TRBV6-2 or TRBV6-3 and TRBJ2-5; unclear D gene. With the DNA end fitting TRBJ2-1 better, the J assignment may be wrong. Germline V gene lookup returns CDR1 MNHEY and CDR2 SVGEGT. This CDR3 comprises 11 residues. CDR3 protein: CASSYGPPQFF. The CDR3, as DNA: TGTGCCAGCAGTTACGGCCCACCTCAGTTCTTC.